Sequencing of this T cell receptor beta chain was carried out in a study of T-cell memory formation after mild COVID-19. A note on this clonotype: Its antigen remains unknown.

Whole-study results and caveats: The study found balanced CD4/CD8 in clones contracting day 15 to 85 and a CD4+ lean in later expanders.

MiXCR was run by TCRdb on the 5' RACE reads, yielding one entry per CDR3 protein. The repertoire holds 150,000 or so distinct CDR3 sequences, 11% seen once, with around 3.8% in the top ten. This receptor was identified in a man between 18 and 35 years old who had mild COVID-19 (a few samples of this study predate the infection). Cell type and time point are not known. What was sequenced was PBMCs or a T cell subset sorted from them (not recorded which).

The CDR3 region has the DNA TGCGCCAGCAGCTTGTTCCAAGAGACCCAGTACTTC. Encoded protein: CASSLFQETQYF. V usage is TRBV5-1 and J usage is TRBJ2-5; D not certain. The CDR3 runs 12 residues. Per the germline V gene, CDR1 is SGHRS and CDR2 is YFSETQ. Trimming removed 1 base at V and 1 base at J, with 2 bases between.